Described below is a single TCR beta chain sequence and its context. The antigen remains unidentified. These data belong to a study of cytomegalovirus exposure and HLA in healthy donors. Regarding the study as a whole: Association of 15,000 to 20,000 TCR beta sequences with HLA alleles was found at 0.05 false discovery rate in a later analysis. Some V segments could not be told apart, so they were left out, TRBV6-2 and TRBV6-3 among them. Later analysis identified a missense DCLRE1C variant that was linked to TCR beta V- and J-gene trimming.

With V trimmed by 5 bases and J by 5 bases, 3 bases remained unmatched. From germline, CDR1 is MNHEY and CDR2 SMNVEV (reference sequence). The CDR3 contains 12 residues. Researchers ran the PCR with 60 Vbeta and 13 Jbeta primers. Clones were read by immunoSEQ multiplex PCR, and TCRdb kept only the in-frame ones, dropping some. The sample includes 100,000 to 150,000 clones, just over 70% of them seen just once. This TCR was recovered from a woman in her sixties in good health and CMV-seropositive. The chain uses TRBV27 and TRBJ2-7; 7 bases align to TRBD2. What was sequenced was PBMCs. Here the CDR3 DNA reads TGTGCCAGCAGTGGAGCGGGGCACGAGCAGTACTTC. Translated, it gives CASSGAGHEQYF.